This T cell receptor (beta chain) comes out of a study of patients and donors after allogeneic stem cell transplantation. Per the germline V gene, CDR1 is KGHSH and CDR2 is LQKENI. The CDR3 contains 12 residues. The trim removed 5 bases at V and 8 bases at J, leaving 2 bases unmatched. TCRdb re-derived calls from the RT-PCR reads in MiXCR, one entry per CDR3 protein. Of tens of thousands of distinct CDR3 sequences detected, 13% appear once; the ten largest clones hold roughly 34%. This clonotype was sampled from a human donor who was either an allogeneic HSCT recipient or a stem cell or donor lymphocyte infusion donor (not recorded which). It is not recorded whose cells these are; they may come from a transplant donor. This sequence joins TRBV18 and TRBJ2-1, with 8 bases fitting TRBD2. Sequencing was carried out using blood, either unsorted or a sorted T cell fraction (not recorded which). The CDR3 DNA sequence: TGTGCCAGCTCATCGCGGGGGGATGAGCAGTTCTTC. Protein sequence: CASSSRGDEQFF.